A single sample gave rise to the 25 T cell receptor beta chains below, sequenced in a study of lymphopenia after photon versus proton radiotherapy. Data came from immunoSEQ multiplex PCR; TCRdb stores just in-frame clones and leaves some out. This sample yields 20,000 or so clones, of which just under 85% are seen a single time; over 2.5% belongs to the top ten. The source material was peripheral blood, sampled from a patient treated with photon-based radiotherapy. Every receptor here comes from a woman aged 45 to 65 with pancreatic cancer.

This chain links TRBV6-1 with TRBJ2-2; maybe TRBD1 (5 bases). V lost 4 bases and J lost 4, with 7 bases in between. Germline CDR1 reads MNHNS; CDR2 reads SASEGT. The CDR3 spans 13 residues. CDR3 in DNA: TGTGCCAGCAGTGTGGGGCGCACCGGGGAGCTGTTTTTT. Translating it yields CASSVGRTGELFF.

In this sample, this clone turned up once. This chain uses TRBV5-1 with TRBJ2-1; D is ambiguous. The germline V gene encodes CDR1 SGHRS and CDR2 YFSETQ. This CDR3 is built from 13 residues. V lost 4 bases to trimming and J lost 8 bases, with 13 bases between them. CDR3 sequence: CASSSRSGYEQFF. The CDR3 bases are TGCGCCAGCAGCAGCCGGAGTGGGTATGAGCAGTTCTTC.

The chain uses TRBV14 and TRBJ2-5; D ambiguous. Trimming cost V 0 bases and J 5 bases, with 16 bases left between them. The CDR3 extends over 16 amino acids. From germline, CDR1 is SGHDN and CDR2 FVKESK. This CDR3 reads CASSQDARVSSETQYF. As DNA, the CDR3 is TGTGCCAGCAGCCAAGATGCCCGGGTTTCTTCTGAGACCCAGTACTTC.

V is TRBV19 and J is TRBJ1-5; 7 bases fit TRBD1. This CDR3 comprises 15 residues. CDR1 is LNHDA, CDR2 SQIVND, per germline (reference sequence). J was trimmed by 0 bases and V by 5 bases; bases with no gene match: 4. As DNA, the CDR3 is TGTGCCAGTAGTCGAGACAGGGATAGCAATCAGCCCCAGCATTTT. Translating it yields CASSRDRDSNQPQHF.

The chain employs TRBV19 and TRBJ2-1, with 14 bases fitting TRBD2. Trimming took 6 bases from V and 9 from J; bases not matched to a gene: 10. The CDR3 has 16 amino acids. Germline V gives CDR1 LNHDA, CDR2 SQIVND (reference sequence). The CDR3 bases are TGTGCCAGTAGCCGACTAGCGGGAGGGCAAGGGGTTGAGCAGTTCTTC. As protein: CASSRLAGGQGVEQFF.

This rearrangement joins TRBV15 to TRBJ2-7, with 10 bases that match TRBD1. After removal of 1 base from V and 6 bases from J, the junction contained 9 bases not matched to a gene. This CDR3 has 16 residues. The germline CDR1 and CDR2 sequences are LNHNV and YYDKDF (reference sequence). The CDR3 coding sequence is TGTGCCACCAGCAGAGCCGCCGGGACAGGGGTCGTCGAGCAGTACTTC. It encodes CATSRAAGTGVVEQYF.

The chain uses TRBV7-9 and TRBJ1-2; tentatively, D is TRBD1 (6 bases). The CDR3 has 15 amino acids. Trimming removed 5 bases from V and 8 bases from J, with 21 bases in between. Germline CDR1 is SEHNR and CDR2 is FQNEAQ (reference sequence). CDR3 DNA sequence: TGTGCCAGCAGCCGGCCCACCAGGGGATTCGGGGGCTACACCTTC. It translates to CASSRPTRGFGGYTF.

The gene calls are TRBV7-6 and TRBJ2-2, with 8 nucleotides matching TRBD2. The CDR3 length is 14 residues. Losses at the gene ends were 8 bases for V and 1 base for J; bases not matched to a gene: 3. Germline CDR1 reads SGHVS; CDR2 reads FNYEAQ. The CDR3 region is CASSSGRNTGELFF. CDR3 nucleotide sequence: TGTGCCAGCTCTAGCGGGCGGAACACCGGGGAGCTGTTTTTT.

The rearrangement uses TRBV5-4 and TRBJ2-7, with TRBD2 matching 7 bases. The V gene end was trimmed by 0 bases and the J gene end by 7 bases; junction bases not matched to a gene: 10. Germline CDR1 SGHNT, CDR2 YYREEE (reference sequence). The CDR3 covers 15 residues. CDR3 residues: CASSLGGSEQGEQYF. Here the CDR3 DNA reads TGTGCCAGCAGCTTGGGCGGGAGTGAGCAAGGTGAGCAGTACTTC.

The chain is built from TRBV27 and TRBJ2-2; D ambiguous. The germline gives CDR1 MNHEY, CDR2 SMNVEV (reference sequence). V shed 2 bases and J shed 13 bases, with 14 bases lying between them. There are 13 residues in the CDR3. In DNA, the CDR3 is TGTGCCAGCAGTTTACACCCGTCGGATGGGCTGTTTTTT. Translation: CASSLHPSDGLFF.

V gene TRBV7-8 combines with J gene TRBJ1-4, with D uncertain. Germline V gene lookup returns CDR1 SGHVS and CDR2 FQNEAQ. The CDR3 spans 14 residues. V was trimmed by 1 base and J by 5 bases, leaving 8 bases between them. The CDR3 sequence: CASSLGRLNEKLFF. CDR3 DNA sequence: TGTGCCAGCAGCTTAGGACGGTTAAATGAAAAACTGTTTTTT.

J is TRBJ2-1 and V is TRBV9; the D gene is possibly TRBD2 (6 bases). The CDR3 totals 12 residues. Germline CDR1 and CDR2: SGDLS and YYNGEE. The V end was cut by 4 bases, the J end by 8 bases, with 10 bases between. This chain's CDR3 is CASSSRDYEQFF. The CDR3 DNA follows: TGTGCCAGCAGCTCCCGGGACTATGAGCAGTTCTTC.

The gene calls are TRBV11-3 and TRBJ1-1, with 8 bases aligning to TRBD1. V was pared by 0 bases and J by 11 bases, with 5 bases of the junction left unmatched. Looked up from germline, CDR1 is SGHNT and CDR2 is YENEEA. The CDR3 length is 13 residues. Written as DNA, the CDR3 is TGTGCCAGCAGCTTAGAGGGTCGGACAGGGGCTTTCTTT. Its protein is CASSLEGRTGAFF.

This clone came up a few times. The chain employs TRBV6-6 and TRBJ2-7; 8 bases agree with TRBD1. After removal of 6 bases from V and 5 bases from J, the junction contained 12 bases not matched to a gene. Germline V gene sequence: CDR1 MNHNY, CDR2 SVGAGI (reference sequence). This CDR3 contains 15 residues. The CDR3 loop reads CASRTVGTGGHEQYF. The CDR3, as DNA: TGTGCCAGCAGGACCGTCGGGACAGGTGGTCACGAGCAGTACTTC.

The V and J genes are TRBV7-8 and TRBJ2-1, with 9 bases that match TRBD2. The trim removed 5 bases at V and 15 bases at J, leaving 17 bases unmatched. This CDR3 spans 15 amino acids. The germline V gene encodes CDR1 SGHVS and CDR2 FQNEAQ. The CDR3 protein is CASSRVGTSTSGLFF. CDR3 nucleotides: TGTGCCAGCAGCCGAGTAGGGACTAGCACCAGCGGTCTGTTCTTC.

This clone showed up just once. The V gene is TRBV6-5, the J gene TRBJ2-6; D could derive from TRBD1 or TRBD2 (5 bases each). The CDR3 loop spans 15 amino acids. Trimming cost V 5 bases and J 3 bases, with 11 bases left between them. Per the germline V gene, CDR1 is MNHEY and CDR2 is SVGAGI. The CDR3: CASSRQRDGANVLTF. CDR3 nucleotide sequence: TGTGCCAGCAGTAGACAGAGGGATGGGGCCAACGTCCTGACTTTC.

The chain has TRBV4-1 and TRBJ1-4; D unresolved. This CDR3 has 17 amino acids. Germline CDR1 and CDR2: MGHRA and YSYEKL. V dropped 1 base and J dropped 3 bases, with 15 bases sitting between them. The CDR3 region is CASSQVPGVGSNEKLFF. CDR3 nucleotides: TGCGCCAGCAGCCAAGTTCCAGGAGTTGGGTCTAATGAAAAACTGTTTTTT.

V and J are TRBV7-8 and TRBJ2-1, with TRBD2 matching 9 bases. The CDR3 extends over 16 amino acids. Germline lookup yields CDR1 SGHVS and CDR2 FQNEAQ. J lost 6 bases, V lost 2 bases, and 8 bases had no gene match. As DNA, the CDR3 is TGTGCCAGCAGCTTACCGCGGCGGGAGGGGCCCAATGAGCAGTTCTTC. It specifies CASSLPRREGPNEQFF. Using reference TRBV7-8 and TRBJ2-1 for the parts outside the CDR3, the full variable domain is GAGVSQSPRYKVAKRGQDVALRCDPISGHVSLFWYQQALGQGPEFLTYFQNEAQLDKSGLPSDRFFAERPEGSVSTLKIQRTQQEDSAVYLCASSLPRREGPNEQFFGPGTRLTVL.

This clone was recorded only once. The rearrangement uses TRBV4-3 and TRBJ2-1, with D perhaps matching TRBD1 (5 bases). The CDR3 is 15 amino acids. Trimming removed 0 bases from V and 3 bases from J, with 9 bases in between. CDR1 LGHNA and CDR2 YSLEER come from the germline V gene. The DNA of the CDR3 is TGCGCCAGCAGCCAAGAGGGGCAGAACTACAATGAGCAGTTCTTC. It yields the protein CASSQEGQNYNEQFF.

V gene TRBV6-4 combines with J gene TRBJ1-1, with TRBD1 identical over 7 bases. Germline CDR1 reads MRHNA; CDR2 reads SNTAGT. J lost 4 bases, V lost 6 bases, and 11 bases had no gene match. The length of the CDR3 is 15 residues. CDR3 residues: CASRPQGRGGTEAFF. The DNA for the CDR3 is TGTGCCAGCAGACCACAGGGGAGGGGTGGCACTGAAGCTTTCTTT.

The V gene is TRBV18, the J gene TRBJ1-1, with TRBD1 matching over 8 bases. V shed 0 bases, J shed 1 base, and the junction held 7 bases outside the gene matches. Germline-derived CDR1 and CDR2 are KGHSH and LQKENI. This CDR3 has 17 residues. CDR3 residues: CASSPPSAQGANTEAFF. In DNA, the CDR3 is TGTGCCAGCTCACCACCGTCGGCGCAGGGGGCGAACACTGAAGCTTTCTTT. Combining the CDR3 with reference TRBV18 and TRBJ1-1 gives the whole variable domain NAGVMQNPRHLVRRRGQEARLRCSPMKGHSHVYWYRQLPEEGLKFMVYLQKENIIDESGMPKERFSAEFPKEGPSILRIQQVVRGDSAAYFCASSPPSAQGANTEAFFGQGTRLTVV.

V usage is TRBV11-2 and J usage is TRBJ1-2; D is undetermined. V lost 2 bases and J lost 2, with 6 bases in between. This CDR3 is 13 amino acids long. Per the germline V gene, CDR1 is SGHAT and CDR2 is FQNNGV. The CDR3 DNA reads as TGTGCCAGCAGCTTATCGGACAACTATGGCTACACCTTC. It codes for CASSLSDNYGYTF.

This chain uses TRBV4-3 with TRBJ1-4; D is ambiguous. The length of the CDR3 is 16 residues. The germline CDR1 and CDR2 sequences are LGHNA and YSLEER. With 0 bases removed from V and 6 bases from J, the gap between germline ends came to 14 bases. In DNA, the CDR3 is TGCGCCAGCAGCCAAGATGAGGCTTCCGACGATGAAAAACTGTTTTTT. Amino acids: CASSQDEASDDEKLFF.

The sample holds a few counts of this clone. The chain recombines TRBV9 with TRBJ2-1; TRBD1 matches 9 bases. This CDR3 is built from 15 residues. Germline V gene data show CDR1 as SGDLS and CDR2 as YYNGEE. The trim removed 0 bases at V and 7 bases at J, leaving 5 bases unmatched. CDR3 protein: CASSVVPGTGNEQFF. The CDR3 bases are TGTGCCAGCAGCGTAGTACCAGGGACAGGGAATGAGCAGTTCTTC.

This clone was observed a few times. This chain links TRBV7-9 with TRBJ2-3; 15 nucleotides line up with TRBD2. J was trimmed by 4 bases and V by 4 bases; bases with no gene match: 0. CDR1 is SEHNR, CDR2 FQNEAQ, per germline (reference sequence). This CDR3 is built from 15 residues. The CDR3 region is CASSWTSGRADTQYF. CDR3 DNA sequence: TGTGCCAGCAGCTGGACTAGCGGGAGGGCAGATACGCAGTATTTT.